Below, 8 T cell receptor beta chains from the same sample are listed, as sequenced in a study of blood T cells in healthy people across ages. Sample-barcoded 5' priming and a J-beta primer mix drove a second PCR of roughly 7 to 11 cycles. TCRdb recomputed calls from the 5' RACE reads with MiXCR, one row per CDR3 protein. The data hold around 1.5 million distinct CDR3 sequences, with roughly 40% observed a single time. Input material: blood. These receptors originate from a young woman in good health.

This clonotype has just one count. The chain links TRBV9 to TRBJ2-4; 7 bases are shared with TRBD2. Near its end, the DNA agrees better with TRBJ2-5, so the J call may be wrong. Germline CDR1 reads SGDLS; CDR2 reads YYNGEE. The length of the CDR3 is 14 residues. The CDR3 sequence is CASSVRWEGQTQYF. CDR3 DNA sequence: TGTGCCAGCAGCGTAAGGTGGGAGGGTCAGACCCAGTACTTC.

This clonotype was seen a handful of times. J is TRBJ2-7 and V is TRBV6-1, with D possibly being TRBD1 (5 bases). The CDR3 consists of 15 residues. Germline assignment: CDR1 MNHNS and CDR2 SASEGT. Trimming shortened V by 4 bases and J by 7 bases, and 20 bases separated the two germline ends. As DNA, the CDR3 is TGTGCCAGCAGTGGCCGACAGACCTCTCGTGAGGAGCAGTACTTC. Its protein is CASSGRQTSREEQYF.

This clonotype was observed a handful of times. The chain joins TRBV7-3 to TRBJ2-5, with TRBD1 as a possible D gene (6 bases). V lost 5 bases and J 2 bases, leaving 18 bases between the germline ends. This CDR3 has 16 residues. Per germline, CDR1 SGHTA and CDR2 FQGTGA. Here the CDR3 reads CASSPGSGGGQETQYF. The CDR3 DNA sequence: TGTGCCAGCAGCCCAGGGTCTGGGGGCGGTCAAGAGACCCAGTACTTC.

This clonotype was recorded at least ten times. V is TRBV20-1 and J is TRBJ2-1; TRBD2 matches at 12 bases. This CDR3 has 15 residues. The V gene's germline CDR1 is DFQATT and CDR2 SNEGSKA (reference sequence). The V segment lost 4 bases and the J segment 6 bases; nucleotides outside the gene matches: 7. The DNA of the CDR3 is TGCAGTGCTACTAGTGCTAGCGGGGGGGCCAATGAGCAGTTCTTC. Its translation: CSATSASGGANEQFF.

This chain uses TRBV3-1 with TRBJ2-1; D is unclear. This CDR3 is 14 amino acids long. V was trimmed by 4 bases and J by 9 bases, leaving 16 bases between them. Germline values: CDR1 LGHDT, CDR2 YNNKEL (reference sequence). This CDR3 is CASSPQQSPGEQFF. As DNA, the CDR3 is TGTGCCAGCAGCCCTCAGCAGAGCCCTGGTGAGCAGTTCTTC.

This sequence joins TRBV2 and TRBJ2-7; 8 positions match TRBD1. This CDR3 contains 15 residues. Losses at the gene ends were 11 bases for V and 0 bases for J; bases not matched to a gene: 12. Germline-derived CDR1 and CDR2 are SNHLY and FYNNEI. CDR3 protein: CAAKKQGVLSYEQYF. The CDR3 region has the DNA TGTGCCGCTAAAAAACAGGGGGTGCTCTCCTACGAGCAGTACTTC.

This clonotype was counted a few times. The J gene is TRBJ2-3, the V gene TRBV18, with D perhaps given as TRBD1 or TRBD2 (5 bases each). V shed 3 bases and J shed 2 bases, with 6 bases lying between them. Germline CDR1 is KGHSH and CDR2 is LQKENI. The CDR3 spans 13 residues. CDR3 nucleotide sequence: TGTGCCAGCTCACCGGGGGACACAGATACGCAGTATTTT. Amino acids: CASSPGDTDTQYF.

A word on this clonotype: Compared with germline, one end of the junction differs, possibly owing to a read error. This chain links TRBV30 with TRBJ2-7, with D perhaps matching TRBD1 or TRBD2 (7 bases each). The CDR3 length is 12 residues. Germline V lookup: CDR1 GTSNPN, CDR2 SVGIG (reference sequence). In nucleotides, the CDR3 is TGTGCCGGGAGGGGACAGTCATACGAGCAGTACTTC. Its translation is CAGRGQSYEQYF.